The 27 T cell receptor beta chains in this list originate from one sample, sequenced in a study of cytomegalovirus exposure and HLA in healthy donors (dated by TCRdb to 2016 to 2017). Library preparation used the immunoSEQ multiplex PCR assay. For the multiplex PCR, a mixture combining 60 forward primers for TCR Vbeta segments and 13 reverse primers for TCR Jbeta segments was used. TCRdb mirrors the immuneACCESS table, restricted to in-frame sequences. Some clones are absent from its copies; in checked studies, under half trace to an unresolved V gene, and the reason for the others is unknown. For this sample the table gives more than 80,000 clones, of which roughly four fifths were detected only once. 3% to 4.5% of the sample is taken by the ten largest. Sequences were obtained from PBMCs. The receptors were sampled from a man in his sixties in good health and CMV-seronegative.

Only a few counts were recorded for this clone. The chain uses TRBV10-3 and TRBJ2-2, with D possibly TRBD1 on 6 matching bases. The CDR3 is made up of 14 amino acids. CDR1 is ENHRY, CDR2 SYGVKD, per germline. V gave up 7 bases and J gave up 1 base, with 10 bases separating them. CDR3 sequence (DNA): TGTGCCATCACAGAGACAGGGAACACCGGGGAGCTGTTTTTT. Amino acid sequence: CAITETGNTGELFF.

The V and J genes are TRBV2 and TRBJ1-1; TRBD1 aligns across 8 bases. This CDR3 contains 13 residues. Germline CDR1 is SNHLY and CDR2 is FYNNEI. The junction had 0 bases not matched to a gene; V was cut back by 6 bases and J by 0 bases. Here the CDR3 reads CASRGQVNTEAFF. The CDR3 DNA follows: TGTGCCAGCAGGGGACAGGTGAACACTGAAGCTTTCTTT.

The sample holds one count of this clone. The chain couples TRBV15 to TRBJ1-1; 7 bases map to TRBD1. Germline lookup yields CDR1 LNHNV and CDR2 YYDKDF (reference sequence). Trimming took 1 base from V and 4 from J; bases not matched to a gene: 0. The CDR3 covers 13 residues. DNA for the CDR3: TGTGCCACCAGCAGAGGACAGGGCACTGAAGCTTTCTTT. This translates into CATSRGQGTEAFF.

J is TRBJ2-5 and V is TRBV30; no definite D call. Per germline, CDR1 GTSNPN and CDR2 SVGIG (reference sequence). V lost 4 bases, J lost 4 bases, and 4 bases lay in between. This CDR3 region has 10 residues. The CDR3 bases are TGTGCCTGGACTAGAGAGACCCAGTACTTC. Amino acids: CAWTRETQYF.

The genes are TRBV9 and TRBJ1-3; D unresolved. CDR3 size: 15 residues. The V gene lost 0 bases and the J gene lost 4 bases, with 11 bases spanning the gap. CDR1 is SGDLS and CDR2 is YYNGEE in the germline V gene. The CDR3 DNA reads TGTGCCAGCAGCGTAGCTGTGGGCCCGGGAAACACCATATATTTT. It specifies CASSVAVGPGNTIYF.

V usage is TRBV7-9 and J usage is TRBJ1-5; D is perhaps TRBD1 (5 bases). With 5 bases removed from V and 4 bases from J, the gap between germline ends came to 9 bases. The CDR3 is 13 residues long. CDR1 SEHNR and CDR2 FQNEAQ come from the germline V gene (reference sequence). CDR3 amino acids: CASSKGPNQPQHF. CDR3 DNA sequence: TGTGCCAGCAGCAAGGGGCCTAATCAGCCCCAGCATTTT. The variable domain in full, with the rest retrieved from reference TRBV7-9 and TRBJ1-5, is DTGVSQNPRHKITKRGQNVTFRCDPISEHNRLYWYRQTLGQGPEFLTYFQNEAQLEKSRLLSDRFSAERPKGSFSTLEIQRTEQGDSAMYLCASSKGPNQPQHFGDGTRLSIL.

V is TRBV27 and J is TRBJ1-1; 8 bases are shared with TRBD1. Per the germline V gene, CDR1 is MNHEY and CDR2 is SMNVEV (reference sequence). The CDR3 consists of 15 residues. V lost 3 bases to trimming and J lost 1 base; unmatched junction nucleotides: 4. The CDR3 region is CASSFRGQKNTEAFF. The DNA for the CDR3 is TGTGCCAGCAGTTTCAGGGGGCAAAAGAACACTGAAGCTTTCTTT.

V gene TRBV11-2 combines with J gene TRBJ2-1; 12 nucleotides align to TRBD2. V lost 5 bases to trimming and J lost 4 bases; unmatched junction nucleotides: 9. The CDR3 is 17 amino acids. The germline CDR1 and CDR2 sequences are SGHAT and FQNNGV. The CDR3 loop is CASSKRTSGAFYNEQFF. For the CDR3, the DNA is TGTGCCAGCAGCAAACGGACTAGCGGGGCCTTTTACAATGAGCAGTTCTTC. The entire variable domain, with the rest obtained from reference TRBV11-2 and TRBJ2-1, is as follows: EAGVAQSPRYKIIEKRQSVAFWCNPISGHATLYWYQQILGQGPKLLIQFQNNGVVDDSQLPKDRFSAERLKGVDSTLKIQPAKLEDSAVYLCASSKRTSGAFYNEQFFGPGTRLTVL.

The chain combines TRBV4-3 with TRBJ2-1; 7 bases fit TRBD2. The CDR3 loop spans 13 amino acids. The ends lost 0 bases at V and 11 bases at J; junction bases unmatched: 4. Germline CDR1 reads LGHNA; CDR2 reads YSLEER. The CDR3 loop is CASSQDYGTKQFF. As DNA, the CDR3 is TGCGCCAGCAGCCAAGACTATGGGACTAAGCAGTTCTTC.

This chain links TRBV9 with TRBJ2-1, with 8 nucleotides matching TRBD2. The CDR3 has 15 amino acids. The V and J ends lost 5 bases and 4 bases, in that order; junction bases with no gene match: 8. Germline values: CDR1 SGDLS, CDR2 YYNGEE. The CDR3 protein is CASSLGGGPYNEQFF. The CDR3, as DNA: TGTGCCAGCAGTCTCGGGGGGGGGCCGTACAATGAGCAGTTCTTC.

This chain links TRBV29-1 with TRBJ1-2, with unresolved D. Trimming cost V 2 bases and J 5 bases, with 12 bases left between them. CDR1 and CDR2 from the germline V gene are SQVTM and ANQGSEA. The CDR3 is 13 amino acids. CDR3 DNA: TGCAGCGTTGAACCTGGTGTCGGGTATGGCTACACCTTC. It translates to CSVEPGVGYGYTF.

J is TRBJ2-1 and V is TRBV5-1; TRBD2 might be the D (5 bases). Trimming shortened V by 2 bases and J by 7 bases, and 13 bases separated the two germline ends. The length of the CDR3 is 14 residues. Germline values: CDR1 SGHRS, CDR2 YFSETQ. CDR3 protein: CASSFGNLENEQFF. In DNA, the CDR3 is TGCGCCAGCAGCTTCGGGAACCTCGAGAATGAGCAGTTCTTC.

This clone was detected a few times. V gene TRBV2 combines with J gene TRBJ1-5; no clear D. This CDR3 spans 15 amino acids. Germline loops: CDR1 SNHLY, CDR2 FYNNEI. The V end was cut by 3 bases, the J end by 7 bases, with 16 bases between. As DNA, the CDR3 is TGTGCCAGCAGTGAGGGCAGAGCCGCTTCACAGCCCCAGCATTTT. Its translation: CASSEGRAASQPQHF. The full variable domain, its missing parts supplied by reference TRBV2 and TRBJ1-5, is EPEVTQTPSHQVTQMGQEVILRCVPISNHLYFYWYRQILGQKVEFLVSFYNNEISEKSEIFDDQFSVERPDGSNFTLKIRSTKLEDSAMYFCASSEGRAASQPQHFGDGTRLSIL.

Concerning this clone itself: Different DNA sequences within this sample yield the same CDR3. The chain couples TRBV9 to TRBJ1-1, with D uncertain. With 2 bases removed from V and 5 bases from J, the gap between germline ends came to 16 bases. The CDR3 has 15 residues. The germline gives CDR1 SGDLS, CDR2 YYNGEE. In nucleotides, the CDR3 is TGTGCCAGCAGCGTGGGTACCAGGTTTGAAACTGAAGCTTTCTTT. It translates to CASSVGTRFETEAFF.

This chain links TRBV6-4 with TRBJ2-3; 10 positions agree with TRBD1. The CDR3 sequence is 15 residues long. From germline, CDR1 is MRHNA and CDR2 SNTAGT. Trimming removed 3 bases from V and 1 base from J; junction bases left unmatched: 1. The DNA for the CDR3 is TGTGCCAGCAGTGATGGGACAGGGGGCACAGATACGCAGTATTTT. This gives the protein CASSDGTGGTDTQYF.

This clone was detected only a few times. The chain employs TRBV6-1 and TRBJ1-6; 8 bases map to TRBD1. V lost 4 bases and J lost 10; bases outside the gene matches: 6. The CDR3 loop spans 14 amino acids. Looked up from germline, CDR1 is MNHNS and CDR2 is SASEGT. The CDR3 sequence is CASSATGVVSPLHF. The CDR3, as DNA: TGTGCCAGCAGTGCGACAGGGGTTGTCTCACCCCTCCACTTT.

The chain joins TRBV6-4 to TRBJ2-1, with TRBD2 matching over 7 bases. Per the germline V gene, CDR1 is MRHNA and CDR2 is SNTAGT. V shed 0 bases, J shed 5 bases, and the junction held 1 base outside the gene matches. This CDR3 is built from 14 residues. CDR3 residues: CASSDSGTNNEQFF. The CDR3 nucleotides read TGTGCCAGCAGTGACTCGGGGACTAACAATGAGCAGTTCTTC.

The CDR3 spells CASSVRSLNTEAFF. CDR3 bases: TGTGCCAGCAGTGTACGGAGCCTGAACACTGAAGCTTTCTTT. The V and J genes are TRBV2 and TRBJ1-1, with D unclear. Trimming took 4 bases from V and 0 from J, leaving 9 bases between them. The CDR3 extends over 14 amino acids. Germline loops: CDR1 SNHLY, CDR2 FYNNEI.

The chain has TRBV11-2 and TRBJ2-7; tentatively, D is TRBD1 (7 bases). Trimming cost V 0 bases and J 3 bases, with 12 bases left between them. The CDR3 extends over 15 amino acids. Germline loops: CDR1 SGHAT, CDR2 FQNNGV. CDR3 DNA sequence: TGTGCCAGCAGCTTAGATTCAGGGGGGTTCTACGAGCAGTACGTC. Residues: CASSLDSGGFYEQYV.

Here the CDR3 DNA reads TGTGCCAGAAGTTTTGGCGGTAATGGAGATACGCAGTATTTT. Amino acids: CARSFGGNGDTQYF. This chain joins TRBV5-3 and TRBJ2-3; D is unresolved. TRBV5-3 is noted as an ORF with a role that remains uncertain. Trimming pared 5 bases from V and 5 bases from J, leaving 15 bases between. CDR3 size: 14 residues.

The chain joins TRBV6-1 to TRBJ2-4, with a possible D match to TRBD1 (6 bases). The V gene's germline CDR1 is MNHNS and CDR2 SASEGT. This CDR3 region has 15 residues. Trimming pared 2 bases from V and 1 base from J, leaving 9 bases between. For the CDR3, the DNA is TGTGCCAGCAGTGAATCAGGGGCGGCCAAAAACATTCAGTACTTC. Protein: CASSESGAAKNIQYF.

This clone was found a few times. The V gene is TRBV2, the J gene TRBJ1-1, with D unresolved. The CDR3 sequence is 13 residues long. V lost 5 bases to trimming and J lost 1 base, with 8 bases between them. The germline gives CDR1 SNHLY, CDR2 FYNNEI. Here the CDR3 reads CASSSQRNTEAFF. Here the CDR3 DNA reads TGTGCCAGCAGTTCACAACGGAACACTGAAGCTTTCTTT.

The gene calls are TRBV4-1 and TRBJ2-3; TRBD2 matches at 8 bases. The CDR3 runs to 15 residues. Germline V gene sequence: CDR1 MGHRA, CDR2 YSYEKL. V shed 0 bases, J shed 3 bases, and the junction held 2 bases outside the gene matches. The CDR3 here is CASSQDGGGTDTQYF. Written as DNA, the CDR3 is TGCGCCAGCAGCCAAGACGGCGGGGGGACAGATACGCAGTATTTT.

The chain joins TRBV6-6 to TRBJ2-5, with 8 bases matching TRBD1. The CDR3 has 15 amino acids. The V segment lost 1 base and the J segment 5 bases; nucleotides outside the gene matches: 6. The germline gives CDR1 MNHNY, CDR2 SVGAGI (reference sequence). The CDR3 nucleotides read TGTGCCAGCAGTTACTGGACAGGGCGGGTTGAGACCCAGTACTTC. It yields the protein CASSYWTGRVETQYF.

The chain carries TRBV7-9 and TRBJ1-2; 7 bases line up with TRBD1. Unmatched junction bases numbered 12, after V lost 5 bases and J lost 3 bases. The germline V gene encodes CDR1 SEHNR and CDR2 FQNEAQ (reference sequence). This CDR3 spans 16 amino acids. For the CDR3, the DNA is TGTGCCAGCAGCGAACAACAGGGGTACATTGACTATGGCTACACCTTC. It translates to CASSEQQGYIDYGYTF. Supplemented by reference TRBV7-9 and TRBJ1-2, the full variable domain reads DTGVSQNPRHKITKRGQNVTFRCDPISEHNRLYWYRQTLGQGPEFLTYFQNEAQLEKSRLLSDRFSAERPKGSFSTLEIQRTEQGDSAMYLCASSEQQGYIDYGYTFGSGTRLTVV.

The rearrangement links TRBV10-2 to TRBJ2-5; the match to TRBD2 covers 10 bases. The CDR3 spans 15 residues. After removal of 6 bases from V and 2 bases from J, the junction contained 6 bases not matched to a gene. Germline CDR1 and CDR2: WSHSY and SAAADI. DNA for the CDR3: TGCGCCAGCAGACCCAGCGGGGGGGCACAAGAGACCCAGTACTTC. Translated, it gives CASRPSGGAQETQYF.

CDR3: CASSLAAQFYEQYV. CDR3 coding DNA: TGTGCCAGCAGCTTAGCGGCACAGTTCTACGAGCAGTACGTC. The chain couples TRBV7-2 to TRBJ2-7; D not resolved. The CDR3 length is 14 residues. Germline V CDR1 and CDR2: SGHTA, FQGNSA. The V gene lost 0 bases and the J gene lost 3 bases, with 9 bases spanning the gap.